This paragraph reports one TCR beta chain. Assay: immunoSEQ multiplex PCR; the TCRdb copy retains only in-frame clones and omits some. The data show about 62,000 clones, over 75% seen once. The CDR3 runs to 15 residues. The germline gives CDR1 SNHLY, CDR2 FYNNEI. Unmatched junction bases numbered 8, after V lost 11 bases and J lost 0 bases. This record belongs to a study of OX40 agonist ivuxolimab in advanced cancers. This clonotype originated in an adult with an advanced solid tumor such as melanoma, head and neck, liver or kidney cancer. The chain combines TRBV2 with TRBJ2-2, with 8 bases lining up with TRBD1. The material sequenced was CD4+ or CD8+ T cells sorted from blood, taken in a trial of the OX40 agonist ivuxolimab. The CDR3 region is CAGTTGAANTGELFF. The CDR3, as DNA: TGTGCCGGCACGACAGGGGCGGCGAACACCGGGGAGCTGTTTTTT.